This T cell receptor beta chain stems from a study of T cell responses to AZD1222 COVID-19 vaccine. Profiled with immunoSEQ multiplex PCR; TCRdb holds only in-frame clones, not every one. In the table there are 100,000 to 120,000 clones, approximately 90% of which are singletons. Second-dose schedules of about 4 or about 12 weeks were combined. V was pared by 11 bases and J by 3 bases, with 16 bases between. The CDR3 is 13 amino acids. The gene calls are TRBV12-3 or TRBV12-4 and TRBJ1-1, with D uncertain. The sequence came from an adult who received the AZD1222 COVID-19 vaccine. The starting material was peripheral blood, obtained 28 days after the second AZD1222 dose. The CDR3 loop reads CALRAQVDTEAFF. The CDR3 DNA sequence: TGTGCCTTAAGGGCCCAGGTCGACACTGAAGCTTTCTTT.